A selection of T cell receptor beta chains follows, all from one sample in a study of T cell responses to AZD1222 COVID-19 vaccine. Profiling relied on immunoSEQ multiplex PCR, and the TCRdb table lists in-frame clones only, not all of them. The profile shows roughly 80,000 clones, 75% to 95% of them singletons. The sample consisted of peripheral blood, taken on day 0 of MenACWY control vaccination. The receptors were sampled from an adult in good health. CDR3s include the opening cysteine and the closing phenylalanine or tryptophan. A D gene is named only where the DNA matches it firmly. Only some rows state a clone size, as once, few, many or a class for expanded clones.

CACRPRGQAGNSPLHF	TGTGCCTGCCGCCCGAGGGGACAGGCAGGAAATTCACCCCTCCACTTT	NA	TRBD1	TRBV30	TRBJ1-6
CASSPTAGYNQPQHF	TGTGCCAGCAGTCCGACGGCGGGCTACAATCAGCCCCAGCATTTT	NA	NA	TRBV28	TRBJ1-5
CASRRDSPTNYGYTF	TGTGCCAGCAGGCGCGACAGCCCTACTAACTATGGCTACACCTTC	NA	NA	TRBV3-1/TRBV3-2	TRBJ1-2
CASSEGALEAFF	TGTGCCAGCAGTGAGGGGGCACTCGAAGCTTTCTTT	once	NA	TRBV2	TRBJ1-1
CSVVQGGYNEQFF	TGCAGCGTTGTACAGGGAGGGTACAATGAGCAGTTCTTC	NA	NA	TRBV29-1	TRBJ2-1
CASSLLQGSGDTQYF	TGTGCCAGCAGCTTACTTCAGGGGTCCGGGGATACGCAGTATTTT	NA	NA	TRBV7-2	TRBJ2-3
CASSQEHSATNEKLFF	TGCGCCAGCAGCCAAGAGCATTCCGCAACTAATGAAAAACTGTTTTTT	NA	NA	TRBV4-3	TRBJ1-4
CASEDRGASEAFF	TGTGCCAGCGAGGACAGGGGCGCTTCTGAAGCTTTCTTT	NA	TRBD1	TRBV19	TRBJ1-1
CAIRVQGGNEQFF	TGTGCCATCAGAGTACAGGGCGGCAATGAGCAGTTCTTC	NA	NA	TRBV10-3	TRBJ2-1
CASSVGLKYSYNEQFF	TGTGCCAGCAGCGTTGGGCTAAAATATTCCTACAATGAGCAGTTCTTC	NA	NA	TRBV9	TRBJ2-1
CASSALAGGHEQFF	TGTGCCAGCAGTGCACTAGCGGGAGGGCATGAGCAGTTCTTC	NA	TRBD2	TRBV6-4	TRBJ2-1
CATQGYNEQFF	TGTGCCACCCAGGGGTACAATGAGCAGTTCTTC	NA	NA	TRBV27	TRBJ2-1
CASSSGDGYTF	TGTGCCAGCAGCTCGGGGGATGGCTACACCTTC	few	NA	TRBV7-9	TRBJ1-2
CASSRDSGGDTQYF	TGTGCCAGCAGCCGGGACAGTGGAGGAGATACGCAGTATTTT	NA	TRBD1	TRBV6-4	TRBJ2-3
CASSLALSGANVLTF	TGTGCCAGCAGCTTGGCCCTCTCTGGGGCCAACGTCCTGACTTTC	NA	NA	TRBV5-8	TRBJ2-6
CATSDTTGPGELFF	TGTGCCACCAGTGACACGACAGGGCCCGGGGAGCTGTTTTTT	NA	TRBD1	TRBV24-1	TRBJ2-2
CASSDSGRLADTQYF	TGCGCCAGCAGCGACTCAGGGAGGTTAGCAGATACGCAGTATTTT	NA	NA	TRBV5-1	TRBJ2-3
CSAPKGQVLHF	TGCAGTGCTCCCAAGGGACAGGTGCTCCACTTT	NA	TRBD1	TRBV20-1	TRBJ1-6
CASSAGRGGEQFF	TGTGCCAGCAGCGCAGGGCGGGGGGGTGAGCAGTTCTTC	NA	TRBD2	TRBV11-2	TRBJ2-1
CASSLQGSQPQHF	TGTGCCAGCAGCTTACAGGGCTCTCAGCCCCAGCATTTT	NA	NA	TRBV11-2	TRBJ1-5
CASSEQGATPEQFF	TGTGCCAGTAGTGAACAGGGGGCAACTCCTGAGCAGTTCTTC	NA	TRBD1	TRBV19	TRBJ2-1
CASSLDRTSYEQYF	TGTGCCAGCAGCTTAGATCGGACCTCCTACGAGCAGTACTTC	few	NA	TRBV11-2	TRBJ2-7
CASSMGSGRFYEQYF	TGTGCCAGTAGTATGGGCAGCGGGAGGTTTTACGAGCAGTACTTC	NA	TRBD2	TRBV19	TRBJ2-7
CAWSTGVFGYTF	TGTGCCTGGAGTACAGGGGTCTTTGGCTACACCTTC	NA	TRBD1	TRBV30	TRBJ1-2
CASLDPGQGLETQYF	TGTGCCAGTCTGGATCCGGGACAGGGGTTGGAGACCCAGTACTTC	NA	TRBD1	TRBV19	TRBJ2-5
CASNFGTGEDGYTF	TGTGCCAGCAATTTCGGTACAGGGGAGGACGGCTACACCTTC	NA	TRBD1	TRBV6-5	TRBJ1-2
CASSFARGAEAFF	TGTGCCAGCAGTTTTGCTCGTGGGGCTGAAGCTTTCTTT	NA	NA	TRBV27	TRBJ1-1
CASSFAGSAEQYF	TGCGCCAGCAGCTTTGCAGGGTCGGCCGAGCAGTACTTC	NA	NA	TRBV5-1	TRBJ2-7
CATSETTNSNTGELFF	TGTGCCACCAGTGAGACTACAAATTCGAACACCGGGGAGCTGTTTTTT	NA	NA	TRBV24-1	TRBJ2-2
CASSAGLADETQYF	TGCGCCAGCAGCGCGGGACTAGCGGACGAGACCCAGTACTTC	NA	TRBD2	TRBV5-1	TRBJ2-5
CASSPDRGGTEAFF	TGCGCCAGCAGCCCCGACAGGGGTGGCACTGAAGCTTTCTTT	NA	TRBD1	TRBV10-1	TRBJ1-1
CASSEGGTEAFF	TGTGCCAGCAGTGAGGGGGGGACTGAAGCTTTCTTT	NA	NA	TRBV28	TRBJ1-1
CASSGPGQGYYEQYF	TGTGCCAGCTCAGGTCCGGGACAGGGGTACTACGAGCAGTACTTC	NA	TRBD1	TRBV18	TRBJ2-7
CASSLPGPNQPQHF	TGTGCCAGCAGCCTCCCGGGGCCCAATCAGCCCCAGCATTTT	NA	NA	TRBV27	TRBJ1-5
CASSDRTIGNTIYF	TGTGCCAGCAGTGACCGGACGATCGGAAACACCATATATTTT	NA	NA	TRBV6-1	TRBJ1-3